The 10 T cell receptor beta chains below all came from one sample that was sequenced in a study of OX40 agonist ivuxolimab in advanced cancers. Using immunoSEQ multiplex PCR, the repertoire was profiled, and TCRdb retains in-frame clones only, with some absent. Of 25,000 to 40,000 clones in the sample, less than 90% were seen once. Source: CD4+ or CD8+ T cells sorted from blood, taken in a trial of the OX40 agonist ivuxolimab. These receptor sequences come from an adult with an advanced solid tumor such as melanoma, head and neck, liver or kidney cancer.

This clone was seen a few times. This chain links TRBV4-1 with TRBJ1-5; no definite D call. V lost 3 bases, J lost 0 bases, and 3 bases lay in between. CDR1 and CDR2 (germline): MGHRA, YSYEKL. This CDR3 region has 13 residues. CDR3 region: CASSQNSNQPQHF. The CDR3 DNA reads TGCGCCAGCAGCCAGAATAGCAATCAGCCCCAGCATTTT.

This clone was seen a handful of times. V gene TRBV9 combines with J gene TRBJ2-3, with D maybe TRBD1 (5 bases). Germline CDR1 and CDR2: SGDLS and YYNGEE. The CDR3 runs 14 residues. The V end was cut by 2 bases, the J end by 1 base, with 8 bases between. Here the CDR3 DNA reads TGTGCCAGCAGCGTCCTCAGGGGCACAGATACGCAGTATTTT. This encodes CASSVLRGTDTQYF.

The chain uses TRBV7-9 and TRBJ1-2; 7 nucleotides line up with TRBD1. J gave up 6 bases and V 4 bases, and 8 bases lay outside the gene matches. CDR3 length: 14 amino acids. Germline V gene lookup returns CDR1 SEHNR and CDR2 FQNEAQ (reference sequence). This CDR3 reads CASSSLGQVDGYTF. The CDR3 coding sequence is TGTGCCAGCAGCTCTTTAGGACAGGTGGATGGCTACACCTTC.

This clone was detected only a few times. The J gene is TRBJ2-5, the V gene TRBV7-3; 14 bases agree with TRBD2. The CDR3 sequence is 16 residues long. Losses at the gene ends were 5 bases for V and 7 bases for J; bases not matched to a gene: 9. The germline gives CDR1 SGHTA, CDR2 FQGTGA. The DNA of the CDR3 is TGTGCCAGCAGCCCGGGACTAGCGGGAGATGGTGGGACCCAGTACTTC. This translates into CASSPGLAGDGGTQYF.

This chain links TRBV7-9 with TRBJ1-2; the D is unclear. The germline V and J ends were trimmed by 1 base and 7 bases, with 10 bases remaining between them. Per germline, CDR1 SEHNR and CDR2 FQNEAQ (reference sequence). The CDR3 totals 13 residues. The chain's CDR3 is CASSLGQPGGYTF. Written as DNA, the CDR3 is TGTGCCAGCAGCTTAGGTCAGCCGGGTGGCTACACCTTC.

The chain employs TRBV19 and TRBJ1-5; 9 bases are a match to TRBD1. Germline-derived CDR1 and CDR2 are LNHDA and SQIVND (reference sequence). Losses at the gene ends were 5 bases for V and 0 bases for J; bases not matched to a gene: 2. There are 15 residues in the CDR3. The CDR3 sequence: CASSWTGASNQPQHF. DNA of the CDR3: TGTGCCAGTAGTTGGACAGGGGCTAGCAATCAGCCCCAGCATTTT.

This chain links TRBV9 with TRBJ1-2; no definite D call. V shed 0 bases and J shed 8 bases, with 11 bases lying between them. This CDR3 has 13 residues. The germline V gene has CDR1 SGDLS and CDR2 YYNGEE. CDR3 in DNA: TGTGCCAGCAGCGTAGGTTCGACGTGGGGCTACACCTTC. This translates into CASSVGSTWGYTF.

This clone was counted only a few times. The chain carries TRBV2 and TRBJ2-5; 9 bases fit TRBD2. The CDR3 is 17 amino acids. The V gene end was trimmed by 10 bases and the J gene end by 1 base; junction bases not matched to a gene: 16. Per germline, CDR1 SNHLY and CDR2 FYNNEI. Here the CDR3 reads CATHEGYRTSAQETQYF. In DNA, the CDR3 is TGTGCCACCCACGAGGGATACCGGACTAGCGCCCAAGAGACCCAGTACTTC.

This chain joins TRBV27 and TRBJ1-5; D gene uncertain. The V end was cut by 2 bases, the J end by 7 bases, with 9 bases between. This CDR3 has 13 residues. Germline loops: CDR1 MNHEY, CDR2 SMNVEV (reference sequence). The CDR3 loop is CASSLGLGQPQHF. The CDR3 DNA follows: TGTGCCAGCAGTTTAGGGTTGGGCCAGCCCCAGCATTTT.

V gene TRBV27 combines with J gene TRBJ2-2; 10 bases agree with TRBD2. The CDR3 spans 16 residues. Germline V gene lookup returns CDR1 MNHEY and CDR2 SMNVEV (reference sequence). Trimming took 1 base from V and 3 from J; bases not matched to a gene: 2. CDR3 residues: CASSLWLAGDTGELFF. CDR3 coding DNA: TGTGCCAGCAGTTTATGGCTAGCGGGAGACACCGGGGAGCTGTTTTTT.